The rows below give T cell receptor beta chains drawn from one sample of a study of blood T cell repertoires in COVID-19. Only in-frame clones appear in the TCRdb table, and some are missing; sequencing was by immunoSEQ multiplex PCR. The data show around 250,000 clones, around 80% seen once. The specimen was PBMCs or T cells enriched from blood (not recorded which). Source of these receptors: a man between 40 and 49 years old who had recovered from COVID-19. The CDR3 runs from the conserved cysteine through the conserved F or W. A D gene is named only where the DNA matches it firmly. The size of a clone is reported for some rows only, either as once, few or many, or as a class for expanded clones.

J gene: TRBJ1-2; V gene: TRBV30; clone size: NA; D gene: TRBD1; CDR3 DNA: TGTGCCTGGGGAGGGGGCCATGGCTACACCTTC; CDR3 protein: CAWGGGHGYTF
J gene: TRBJ1-1; V gene: TRBV5-1; clone size: NA; D gene: NA; CDR3 DNA: TGCGCCAGCAGCTTGAGACAGACTGAGGCTTTCTTT; CDR3 protein: CASSLRQTEAFF
J gene: TRBJ2-7; V gene: TRBV28; clone size: NA; D gene: TRBD2; CDR3 DNA: TGTGCCAGCAGTGTCCCGGGACTACAGGACGAGCAGTACTTC; CDR3 protein: CASSVPGLQDEQYF
J gene: TRBJ2-1; V gene: TRBV30; clone size: once; D gene: TRBD2; CDR3 DNA: TGTGCCTGGAGCGAGCGGGGCACGAGAAGCTCCTACAATGAGCAGTTCTTC; CDR3 protein: CAWSERGTRSSYNEQFF
J gene: TRBJ1-1; V gene: TRBV10-3; clone size: once; D gene: NA; CDR3 DNA: TGTGCCATCAGTGTTGGGCGGGGGAACACTGAAGCTTTCTTT; CDR3 protein: CAISVGRGNTEAFF
J gene: TRBJ1-4; V gene: TRBV3-1/TRBV3-2; clone size: NA; D gene: NA; CDR3 DNA: TGTGCCAGCAGCCAAGATCGGGGGAGTAGGGAAAAACTGTTTTTT; CDR3 protein: CASSQDRGSREKLFF
J gene: TRBJ2-5; V gene: TRBV5-4; clone size: NA; D gene: NA; CDR3 DNA: TGTGCCAGCAGCACTGCAGGGGACCAAGAGACCCAGTACTTC; CDR3 protein: CASSTAGDQETQYF
J gene: TRBJ1-1; V gene: TRBV6-4; clone size: NA; D gene: NA; CDR3 DNA: TGTGCCAGCAGTGATTGGCCGGGGGGGGCCAACACTGAAGCTTTCTTT; CDR3 protein: CASSDWPGGANTEAFF
J gene: TRBJ2-2; V gene: TRBV28; clone size: NA; D gene: TRBD1; CDR3 DNA: TGTGCCAGCAGATCGGGACAGATGAACACCGGGGAGCTGTTTTTT; CDR3 protein: CASRSGQMNTGELFF
J gene: TRBJ1-5; V gene: TRBV2; clone size: NA; D gene: NA; CDR3 DNA: TGTGCCAGCAGTGGACAACGCAATCAGCCCCAGCATTTT; CDR3 protein: CASSGQRNQPQHF
J gene: TRBJ1-5; V gene: TRBV28; clone size: NA; D gene: NA; CDR3 DNA: TGTGCCAGCAGTTCGGGAGGGGCAAGCAATCAGCCCCAGCATTTT; CDR3 protein: CASSSGGASNQPQHF
J gene: TRBJ1-1; V gene: TRBV19; clone size: NA; D gene: NA; CDR3 DNA: TGTGCCAGCTCCCCCGGACAGCACACTGAAGCTTTCTTT; CDR3 protein: CASSPGQHTEAFF
J gene: TRBJ2-6; V gene: TRBV7-2; clone size: NA; D gene: NA; CDR3 DNA: TGTGCCAGCAGCCCAGGGGACGGTGGGGCCAACGTCCTGACTTTC; CDR3 protein: CASSPGDGGANVLTF
J gene: TRBJ1-2; V gene: TRBV4-3; clone size: NA; D gene: NA; CDR3 DNA: TGCGCCAGCAGCCAAGATCTGGCACTCGGGGGCTATGGCTACACCTTC; CDR3 protein: CASSQDLALGGYGYTF
J gene: TRBJ2-1; V gene: TRBV7-2; clone size: NA; D gene: TRBD2; CDR3 DNA: TGTGCCAGCAGCTTAGCCGCTCCGCGGGGGGGGCAGTTCTTC; CDR3 protein: CASSLAAPRGGQFF
J gene: TRBJ2-1; V gene: TRBV15; clone size: NA; D gene: TRBD2; CDR3 DNA: TGTGCCACCAGCAGTGGTAGCGGGAGAGGGTCCTACAATGAGCAGTTCTTC; CDR3 protein: CATSSGSGRGSYNEQFF
J gene: TRBJ1-4; V gene: TRBV2; clone size: NA; D gene: TRBD1; CDR3 DNA: TGTGCCAGCACCGGGACAGGTCTGGGGAAACTGTTTTTT; CDR3 protein: CASTGTGLGKLFF
J gene: TRBJ1-6; V gene: TRBV4-2; clone size: NA; D gene: NA; CDR3 DNA: TGTGCCAGCAGCCAAGATAACAGGGAGGGGGGTAATTCACCCCTCCACTTT; CDR3 protein: CASSQDNREGGNSPLHF
J gene: TRBJ1-3; V gene: TRBV5-6; clone size: NA; D gene: NA; CDR3 DNA: TGTGCCAGCAGCCCTCTGGAGGGGCCCTCTGGAAACACCATATATTTT; CDR3 protein: CASSPLEGPSGNTIYF